The sequence of this T cell receptor (beta chain) was determined in a study of OX40 agonist ivuxolimab in advanced cancers. The overall study: One hepatocellular carcinoma and a couple of cutaneous melanoma patients partially responded. Study-wide results and caveats: Clones of CD4+ and CD8+ blood T cells grew by week 6 at doses of 0.1 to 3.0 mg/kg.

Trimming removed 1 base from V and 3 bases from J; junction bases left unmatched: 2. Germline CDR1 is SGHKS and CDR2 is YYEKEE (reference sequence). This CDR3 region has 14 residues. Repertoires were generated with immunoSEQ multiplex PCR, while TCRdb's copy carries only in-frame clones and drops some. This table has around 43,000 clones, more than 80% appearing once. Worth noting for this clone: No antigen is known for it.

Sequencing used CD4+ or CD8+ T cells sorted from blood, obtained in a trial of the OX40 agonist ivuxolimab. The sequence was collected from an adult with an advanced solid tumor such as melanoma, head and neck, liver or kidney cancer. The chain is built from TRBV5-5 and TRBJ1-1, with TRBD1 matching over 8 bases. Here the CDR3 reads CASSLTGGYTEAFF. CDR3 coding DNA: TGTGCCAGCAGCTTGACAGGGGGTTACACTGAAGCTTTCTTT.